This T cell receptor (beta chain) was captured in a study of blood T cells in healthy people across ages. Overall study findings and caveats: Among T cells, TCR beta diversity per million cells dropped roughly linearly as age rose.

As regards this clonotype: Its antigen remains unknown.

CDR1 is SGHDN, CDR2 FVKESK, per germline. The CDR3 consists of 14 residues. Trimming cost V 7 bases and J 2 bases, with 14 bases left between them. Primers used in a second PCR of about 7 to 12 cycles were a sample-barcoded 5' primer and a J-beta primer mix. Any given sample supplied a minimum of 3 million CDR3-containing paired-end reads. TCRdb processed the 5' RACE reads anew with MiXCR; each CDR3 protein has one entry. The sample has approximately 880,000 distinct CDR3 sequences, around 48% seen once; the top ten hold roughly 13%. This clonotype was obtained from a man aged 25 to 45 in good health. This chain links TRBV14 with TRBJ1-2; the D gene is possibly TRBD1 (6 bases). The material sequenced was blood. CDR3 nucleotides: TGTGCCAGCACCCGACGGGACAAGAACTATGGCTACACCTTC. It specifies CASTRRDKNYGYTF.